The sequence of this T cell receptor beta chain was determined in a study of control samples from healthy donors and cancer patients. Profiling relied on immunoSEQ multiplex PCR, and the TCRdb table lists in-frame clones only, not all of them. The table shows about 120,000 clones, with roughly 90% occurring only once. The germline CDR1 and CDR2 sequences are MNHEY and SMNVEV (reference sequence). The trim removed 0 bases at V and 6 bases at J, leaving 4 bases unmatched. This CDR3 contains 15 residues. The chain combines TRBV27 with TRBJ2-4; 8 nucleotides match TRBD1. The TCR comes from a man aged 45-65 years in good health. The sample taken for sequencing was blood. CDR3 protein: CASSLSRTGRNIQYF. The CDR3 DNA is TGTGCCAGCAGTTTATCAAGGACAGGGAGAAACATTCAGTACTTC.